The 27 T cell receptor beta chains below all came from one sample that was sequenced in a study of blood T cell repertoires in COVID-19. The data were produced by immunoSEQ multiplex PCR, yet TCRdb's version contains in-frame clones alone and is incomplete. The sample consists of roughly 70,000 clones, 89% of them appearing once. The sample consisted of peripheral blood. The source is an elderly man with acute or convalescent COVID-19.

This clone was recorded only once. CDR3 DNA sequence: TGTGCCAGCAGCCCTGGACTAGCAGCTAGCTCCTACAATGAGCAGTTCTTC. Amino acids: CASSPGLAASSYNEQFF. This rearrangement joins TRBV5-8 to TRBJ2-1; TRBD2 aligns across 8 bases. With 4 bases clipped from V and 0 bases from J, the junction kept 9 bases outside the gene matches. Germline V gene sequence: CDR1 SGHTS, CDR2 YDEGEE. The CDR3 covers 17 residues.

V usage is TRBV15 and J usage is TRBJ1-4; D is uncertain. The germline gives CDR1 LNHNV, CDR2 YYDKDF (reference sequence). The CDR3 consists of 12 residues. The CDR3: CAISREGEKLFF. The CDR3 nucleotides read TGTGCGATATCCCGAGAGGGTGAAAAACTGTTTTTT.

J is TRBJ1-5 and V is TRBV6-4; D gene ambiguous. V lost 6 bases and J 11 bases, leaving 17 bases between the germline ends. The CDR3 covers 13 residues. The germline V gene has CDR1 MRHNA and CDR2 SNTAGT. The CDR3 DNA sequence: TGTGCCAGCAGCGAGGACCTAGGGAGGGCCCAGCATTTT. It translates to CASSEDLGRAQHF.

The rearrangement links TRBV24-1 to TRBJ2-3; a possible D gene is TRBD2 (6 bases). Trimming removed 3 bases at V and 4 bases at J, with 10 bases between. The CDR3 covers 14 residues. Germline values: CDR1 KGHDR, CDR2 SFDVKD. CDR3 residues: CATSDAGTPDTQYF. The CDR3, as DNA: TGTGCCACCAGTGATGCGGGGACTCCAGATACGCAGTATTTT.

V usage is TRBV7-9 and J usage is TRBJ1-1, with D maybe TRBD1 (6 bases). The CDR3 sequence is 16 residues long. CDR1 and CDR2 from the germline V gene are SEHNR and FQNEAQ (reference sequence). Trimming removed 5 bases from V and 6 bases from J, with 22 bases in between. The CDR3 DNA is TGTGCCAGCAGCCCTCGCAGGGGTTCCCCCCGTTCTGAAGCTTTCTTT. As protein: CASSPRRGSPRSEAFF.

The J gene is TRBJ1-2, the V gene TRBV18, with TRBD1 as a possible D gene (5 bases). The germline V gene encodes CDR1 KGHSH and CDR2 LQKENI. This CDR3 region has 14 residues. With 3 bases removed from V and 7 bases from J, the gap between germline ends came to 15 bases. The CDR3 here is CASSPPSRDGGYTF. The CDR3 coding sequence is TGTGCCAGCTCACCGCCATCCAGGGATGGTGGCTACACCTTC.

The V and J genes are TRBV5-1 and TRBJ2-2; 11 bases line up with TRBD2. The junction had 5 bases not matched to a gene; V was cut back by 0 bases and J by 7 bases. Germline values: CDR1 SGHRS, CDR2 YFSETQ. This CDR3 has 16 amino acids. The CDR3 reads CASSLDSGGAVGELFF. The DNA of the CDR3 is TGCGCCAGCAGCTTGGATAGCGGGGGGGCCGTCGGGGAGCTGTTTTTT.

The chain links TRBV7-9 to TRBJ2-1; D call uncertain. CDR3 length equals 12 residues. In germline, CDR1 is SEHNR, CDR2 FQNEAQ (reference sequence). The V and J ends lost 2 bases and 5 bases respectively, with 4 bases between them. CDR3 region: CASSLINNEQFF. The DNA of the CDR3 is TGTGCCAGCAGCTTAATTAACAATGAGCAGTTCTTC.

CDR3 DNA: TGTGCCAGCAGCCCCCCTAACGCGGCTAACTATGGCTACACCTTC. Protein sequence: CASSPPNAANYGYTF. V gene TRBV7-9 combines with J gene TRBJ1-2; D remains unclear. This CDR3 is 15 amino acids long. V was shortened by 5 bases and J by 0 bases, with 13 bases between the two germline ends. Germline V gives CDR1 SEHNR, CDR2 FQNEAQ (reference sequence).

The chain combines TRBV7-9 with TRBJ1-5, with TRBD1 matching over 8 bases. CDR1 and CDR2 (germline): SEHNR, FQNEAQ (reference sequence). This CDR3 is built from 12 residues. J lost 9 bases, V lost 5 bases, and 3 bases had no gene match. The DNA for the CDR3 is TGTGCCAGCAGCCCAGGGACAGGGCCCCAGCATTTT. Encoded protein: CASSPGTGPQHF.

The chain carries TRBV19 and TRBJ1-1; D is undetermined. CDR1 LNHDA and CDR2 SQIVND come from the germline V gene (reference sequence). Trimming shortened V by 3 bases and J by 2 bases, and 10 bases separated the two germline ends. This CDR3 has 14 residues. DNA for the CDR3: TGTGCCAGTAGTATGCCCAGGCTCAACACTGAAGCTTTCTTT. Its translation is CASSMPRLNTEAFF.

This clone was picked up one time. This chain connects TRBV7-6 to TRBJ2-2; tentative D call: TRBD1 (6 bases). The CDR3 length is 13 residues. Trimming removed 5 bases from V and 6 bases from J, with 10 bases in between. Germline CDR1 and CDR2: SGHVS and FNYEAQ. Written as DNA, the CDR3 is TGTGCCAGCAGCCCACAGGGTTCCGGGGAGCTGTTTTTT. It yields the protein CASSPQGSGELFF. Full variable domain (remainder filled in from reference TRBV7-6 and TRBJ2-2): GAGVSQSPRYKVTKRGQDVALRCDPISGHVSLYWYRQALGQGPEFLTYFNYEAQQDKSGLPNDRFSAERPEGSISTLTIQRTEQRDSAMYRCASSPQGSGELFFGEGSRLTVL.

This chain joins TRBV5-4 and TRBJ1-2; no definite D call. CDR1 and CDR2 (germline): SGHNT, YYREEE (reference sequence). CDR3 length: 15 amino acids. The V and J ends lost 7 bases and 2 bases respectively, with 18 bases between them. The CDR3 region has the DNA TGTGCCAGCTGGACGGCAGCGGCCTCCAACTATGGCTACACCTTC. Translating it yields CASWTAAASNYGYTF. The full variable domain, rest sourced from reference TRBV5-4 and TRBJ1-2, is ETGVTQSPTHLIKTRGQQVTLRCSSQSGHNTVSWYQQALGQGPQFIFQYYREEENGRGNFPPRFSGLQFPNYSSELNVNALELDDSALYLCASWTAAASNYGYTFGSGTRLTVV.

This clone is a singleton in its sample. V gene TRBV6-5 combines with J gene TRBJ2-2; D remains unclear. Germline assignment: CDR1 MNHEY and CDR2 SVGAGI. This CDR3 is 13 amino acids long. V was clipped by 6 bases and J by 2 bases, with 7 bases between them. CDR3 sequence: CASRAENTGELFF. CDR3 in DNA: TGTGCCAGCAGGGCTGAAAACACCGGGGAGCTGTTTTTT.

The DNA for the CDR3 is TGTGCCATCAGTGATCCGACAGGGGGAACTGAAGCTTTCTTT. Translated, it gives CAISDPTGGTEAFF. This chain joins TRBV10-3 and TRBJ1-1; 9 positions match TRBD1. CDR1 ENHRY and CDR2 SYGVKD come from the germline V gene. The CDR3 has 14 amino acids. With 3 bases clipped from V and 5 bases from J, the junction kept 4 bases outside the gene matches.

This chain links TRBV20-1 with TRBJ1-2; D gene ambiguous. V was pared by 3 bases and J by 8 bases, with 25 bases between. Per the germline V gene, CDR1 is DFQATT and CDR2 is SNEGSKA (reference sequence). There are 16 residues in the CDR3. CDR3 bases: TGCAGTGCTAGTGTATACCGGGTTCTCCCCTCGGGAGGCTACACCTTC. Translated, it gives CSASVYRVLPSGGYTF.

V usage is TRBV12-5 and J usage is TRBJ2-1, with D perhaps matching TRBD1 (5 bases). Germline V gene sequence: CDR1 LGHNT, CDR2 FRNRAP. The CDR3 covers 15 residues. V was cut by 0 bases and J by 13 bases, with 19 bases left in between. The CDR3 DNA sequence: TGTGCTAGTGGTTTGGTACCGATCGAAGGGGCCGTTCAGTTCTTC. This gives the protein CASGLVPIEGAVQFF.

This chain uses TRBV7-2 with TRBJ2-1; D gene unclear. The CDR3 spans 14 residues. The V and J ends lost 1 base and 8 bases respectively, with 12 bases between them. Per the germline V gene, CDR1 is SGHTA and CDR2 is FQGNSA. In DNA, the CDR3 is TGTGCCAGCAGCTTAGTCGGGTTTATCGATGAGCAGTTCTTC. It translates to CASSLVGFIDEQFF.

The rearrangement joins TRBV19 to TRBJ1-3; a weak D match, TRBD1 (5 bases). In germline, CDR1 is LNHDA, CDR2 SQIVND (reference sequence). The CDR3 consists of 14 residues. V lost 3 bases and J lost 3, with 9 bases in between. In DNA form, the CDR3 reads TGTGCCAGTAGTATTGGGGCTGGTGGAAACACCATATATTTT. Protein: CASSIGAGGNTIYF.

CDR3 nucleotides: TGTGCCAGCAGCCCAGCAAGGAGCGGGAGGGCCTTCGGGGAGCTGTTTTTT. It encodes CASSPARSGRAFGELFF. The chain couples TRBV9 to TRBJ2-2, with 10 bases fitting TRBD2. The CDR3 is 17 amino acids. Trimming cost V 4 bases and J 7 bases; bases outside gene matches: 13. Germline assignment: CDR1 SGDLS and CDR2 YYNGEE.

V is TRBV6-5 and J is TRBJ1-3; D not resolved. This CDR3 contains 15 residues. V lost 7 bases and J 2 bases, leaving 15 bases between the germline ends. Germline V gene lookup returns CDR1 MNHEY and CDR2 SVGAGI. The CDR3 sequence is CASNFVGGTGNTIYF. DNA for the CDR3: TGTGCCAGCAATTTCGTAGGAGGGACTGGAAACACCATATATTTT.

The chain joins TRBV27 to TRBJ1-2, with TRBD1 identical over 7 bases. CDR3 length: 13 residues. V gave up 5 bases and J gave up 8 bases; unmatched junction bases: 8. In germline, CDR1 is MNHEY, CDR2 SMNVEV (reference sequence). DNA of the CDR3: TGTGCCAGCAGTCGTGAAGGGGGCAGAGGCTACACCTTC. This sequence encodes CASSREGGRGYTF.

This chain links TRBV7-8 with TRBJ1-5, with D unresolved. Germline CDR1 reads SGHVS; CDR2 reads FQNEAQ. This CDR3 has 16 amino acids. V lost 0 bases and J 4 bases, leaving 13 bases between the germline ends. In DNA form, the CDR3 reads TGTGCCAGCAGCTTAGCAGGAGGAATTGGAAATCAGCCCCAGCATTTT. It translates to CASSLAGGIGNQPQHF.

The V call is TRBV28, the J call TRBJ2-1; 7 nucleotides align to TRBD1. The V gene's germline CDR1 is MDHEN and CDR2 SYDVKM. The length of the CDR3 is 14 residues. The V and J ends lost 6 bases and 6 bases, in that order; junction bases with no gene match: 8. In DNA form, the CDR3 reads TGTGCCAGCAGACCTACAGGGGAGCGCAATGAGCAGTTCTTC. Residues: CASRPTGERNEQFF. Based on the CDR3 plus reference TRBV28 and TRBJ2-1, the full variable domain is DVKVTQSSRYLVKRTGEKVFLECVQDMDHENMFWYRQDPGLGLRLIYFSYDVKMKEKGDIPEGYSVSREKKERFSLILESASTNQTSMYLCASRPTGERNEQFFGPGTRLTVL.

This clone was detected only once. The rearrangement joins TRBV6-5 to TRBJ2-2; D call uncertain. There are 13 residues in the CDR3. Germline CDR1 reads MNHEY; CDR2 reads SVGAGI. V lost 6 bases and J lost 2, with 7 bases in between. CDR3 DNA sequence: TGTGCCAGCAGACACCCCAACACCGGGGAGCTGTTTTTT. Residues: CASRHPNTGELFF.

The chain couples TRBV4-1 to TRBJ2-7; D remains ambiguous. Germline loops: CDR1 MGHRA, CDR2 YSYEKL. The CDR3 is 13 residues long. The V and J ends lost 4 bases and 0 bases respectively, with 7 bases between them. The CDR3 DNA reads as TGCGCCAGCAGCCGCGCGTACTCCTACGAGCAGTACTTC. Residues: CASSRAYSYEQYF.

The chain couples TRBV2 to TRBJ2-5; 8 positions match TRBD2. Trimming took 8 bases from V and 4 from J; bases not matched to a gene: 3. CDR3 length equals 12 residues. Germline-derived CDR1 and CDR2 are SNHLY and FYNNEI. CDR3 protein: CASSGGSETQYF. The CDR3 nucleotides read TGTGCCAGCTCGGGGGGGTCAGAGACCCAGTACTTC.